Shown below are 23 T cell receptor beta chains from a single sample sequenced in a study of blood T cells in healthy people across ages. The use of a sample-barcoded 5' primer and a J-beta primer mix characterized a second PCR of roughly 6 to 11 cycles. TCRdb recomputed calls from the 5' RACE reads with MiXCR, one row per CDR3 protein. Altogether over 950,000 distinct CDR3 sequences are present, roughly half being singletons, with the ten largest covering about a fifth. What was sequenced was blood. Receptors originate from a woman aged 55 to 70 in good health.

The chain employs TRBV6-5 and TRBJ2-3, with D uncertain. Germline V gives CDR1 MNHEY, CDR2 SVGAGI. The CDR3 loop spans 14 amino acids. V gave up 2 bases and J gave up 0 bases, with 6 bases separating them. This CDR3 is CASSYAFSTDTQYF. In DNA, the CDR3 is TGTGCCAGCAGTTACGCCTTTAGCACAGATACGCAGTATTTT.

The gene calls are TRBV18 and TRBJ1-5; D is unresolved. CDR1 and CDR2 (germline): KGHSH, LQKENI. V lost 3 bases and J lost 7, with 10 bases in between. This CDR3 is 13 amino acids long. The CDR3 region has the DNA TGTGCCAGCTCACCGGACCGGGCCCAGCCCCAGCATTTT. Its translation is CASSPDRAQPQHF.

CDR3 region: CATSSTGEGEGDTQYF. DNA for the CDR3: TGTGCCACCAGCAGTACAGGGGAGGGCGAGGGCGATACGCAGTATTTT. V and J are TRBV15 and TRBJ2-3, with D perhaps being TRBD1 or TRBD2 (7 bases each). V lost 3 bases to trimming and J lost 6 bases, with 19 bases between them. Per germline, CDR1 LNHNV and CDR2 YYDKDF (reference sequence). The CDR3 is 16 residues long.

This clonotype was observed many times. V and J are TRBV12-3 or TRBV12-4 and TRBJ2-7, with 8 bases fitting TRBD2. V shed 6 bases and J 4 bases; nucleotides not matched to a gene: 5. The CDR3 is 13 amino acids. The CDR3 region is CASRSGRGYEQYF. CDR3 nucleotides: TGTGCCAGCAGGAGCGGGAGAGGGTACGAGCAGTACTTC.

This clonotype was detected many times. This chain uses TRBV5-1 with TRBJ2-1; possibly TRBD2 for D (5 bases). Trimming shortened V by 1 base and J by 1 base, and 6 bases separated the two germline ends. This CDR3 contains 14 residues. Germline V gene sequence: CDR1 SGHRS, CDR2 YFSETQ. The CDR3 DNA reads TGCGCCAGCAGCTTGACGGGGTCCTACAATGAGCAGTTCTTC. Its protein is CASSLTGSYNEQFF.

A few counts support this clonotype. The rearrangement uses TRBV2 and TRBJ1-2, with no clear D. The CDR3 covers 12 residues. Trimming cost V 6 bases and J 4 bases, with 9 bases left between them. Germline loops: CDR1 SNHLY, CDR2 FYNNEI. The CDR3, as DNA: TGTGCCAGCAGCGAAACACCCTATGGCTACACCTTC. Translation gives CASSETPYGYTF.

The chain has TRBV7-9 and TRBJ1-1; perhaps TRBD1 as D (5 bases). Germline-derived CDR1 and CDR2 are SEHNR and FQNEAQ (reference sequence). Trimming pared 6 bases from V and 0 bases from J, leaving 14 bases between. This CDR3 comprises 15 residues. The CDR3 region is CASSPNRRVNTEAFF. CDR3 nucleotide sequence: TGTGCCAGCAGTCCTAACCGCAGGGTGAACACTGAAGCTTTCTTT.

This sequence joins TRBV11-2 and TRBJ2-1; perhaps TRBD1 as D (6 bases). This CDR3 is built from 16 residues. CDR1 SGHAT and CDR2 FQNNGV come from the germline V gene. Trimming removed 5 bases at V and 6 bases at J, with 20 bases between. CDR3 sequence reads: CASSNPLGGYSNEQFF. CDR3 DNA: TGTGCCAGCAGCAACCCCCTAGGGGGATATTCCAATGAGCAGTTCTTC.

The chain carries TRBV7-2 and TRBJ2-7, with TRBD2 matching over 10 bases. The J call is in doubt because the DNA end fits TRBJ2-1 better. Per germline, CDR1 SGHTA and CDR2 FQGNSA. The CDR3 runs 16 residues. CDR3: CASSLWRSGGGNEQFF. The CDR3 nucleotides read TGTGCCAGCAGCTTATGGAGGAGCGGGGGGGGCAATGAGCAGTTCTTC.

The V and J genes are TRBV7-6 and TRBJ1-5; possibly TRBD1 for D (5 bases). The CDR3 length is 20 residues. Per germline, CDR1 SGHVS and CDR2 FNYEAQ. The ends were cut back, 1 base at V and 0 bases at J, with 22 bases in the middle. CDR3 residues: CASSLGDFCGWGGSNQPQHF. DNA for the CDR3: TGTGCCAGCAGCTTAGGAGACTTTTGTGGGTGGGGGGGTAGCAATCAGCCCCAGCATTTT.

This clonotype was seen more than once but under ten times. The chain is built from TRBV10-3 and TRBJ2-7; TRBD1 matches at 11 bases. Germline lookup yields CDR1 ENHRY and CDR2 SYGVKD. After removal of 6 bases from V and 3 bases from J, the junction contained 4 bases not matched to a gene. The CDR3 is made up of 14 amino acids. The CDR3 spells CAIRGTGGGYEQYF. CDR3 in DNA: TGTGCCATCAGGGGGACAGGGGGTGGCTACGAGCAGTACTTC.

The J gene is TRBJ2-7, the V gene TRBV28; a weak D match, TRBD2 (6 bases). With 4 bases removed from V and 7 bases from J, the gap between germline ends came to 20 bases. CDR3 size: 15 residues. The germline gives CDR1 MDHEN, CDR2 SYDVKM. The CDR3, as DNA: TGTGCCAGCAGTTCCGCCGGGACTGAAGACAATGAGCAGTACTTC. Encoded protein: CASSSAGTEDNEQYF. Variable domain in full (rest from reference TRBV28 and TRBJ2-7): DVKVTQSSRYLVKRTGEKVFLECVQDMDHENMFWYRQDPGLGLRLIYFSYDVKMKEKGDIPEGYSVSREKKERFSLILESASTNQTSMYLCASSSAGTEDNEQYFGPGTRLTVT.

V usage is TRBV27 and J usage is TRBJ2-6, with 7 bases that match TRBD1. Germline V gene sequence: CDR1 MNHEY, CDR2 SMNVEV (reference sequence). Trimming cost V 3 bases and J 0 bases; bases outside gene matches: 5. This CDR3 is built from 17 residues. The DNA for the CDR3 is TGTGCCAGCAGTTTTCAGGGGGTTCTCTCTGGGGCCAACGTCCTGACTTTC. Translating it yields CASSFQGVLSGANVLTF.

This sequence joins TRBV7-9 and TRBJ2-5, with 8 bases matching TRBD2. This CDR3 region has 16 residues. V lost 3 bases to trimming and J lost 5 bases; unmatched junction nucleotides: 11. Germline assignment: CDR1 SEHNR and CDR2 FQNEAQ (reference sequence). The DNA for the CDR3 is TGTGCCAGCAGCTTCTACACAAGCGGGGGAGCGGAGACCCAGTACTTC. Its protein is CASSFYTSGGAETQYF. Full variable domain (outside the CDR3, taken from reference TRBV7-9 and TRBJ2-5): DTGVSQNPRHKITKRGQNVTFRCDPISEHNRLYWYRQTLGQGPEFLTYFQNEAQLEKSRLLSDRFSAERPKGSFSTLEIQRTEQGDSAMYLCASSFYTSGGAETQYFGPGTRLLVL.

The rearrangement joins TRBV7-2 to TRBJ2-3; 9 bases map to TRBD2. The length of the CDR3 is 15 residues. J was trimmed by 6 bases and V by 2 bases; bases with no gene match: 6. The germline gives CDR1 SGHTA, CDR2 FQGNSA. The CDR3 sequence is CASSLIAGAADTQYF. In DNA, the CDR3 is TGTGCCAGCAGCTTAATAGCGGGAGCGGCGGATACGCAGTATTTT.

V usage is TRBV7-9 and J usage is TRBJ2-1, with a possible D match to TRBD1 (5 bases). V dropped 5 bases and J dropped 0 bases, with 11 bases sitting between them. The CDR3 sequence is 15 residues long. Germline V gives CDR1 SEHNR, CDR2 FQNEAQ (reference sequence). The chain's CDR3 is CASSDRQSSYNEQFF. CDR3 nucleotides: TGTGCCAGCAGCGACAGACAGAGCTCCTACAATGAGCAGTTCTTC.

In its sample, this clonotype was seen a few times. At one end, the junction sequence differs from germline, possibly due to a read error. DNA for the CDR3: TGTGCCAGCAGCCTAGCGGGAGGTGAAGATACGCAGTATTTT. Amino acids: CASSLAGGEDTQYF. The chain has TRBV7-7 and TRBJ2-3; 11 nucleotides align to TRBD2. The CDR3 sequence is 14 residues long. Germline V gene data show CDR1 as SSHAT and CDR2 as FNYEAQ (reference sequence).

The sample holds a few counts of this clonotype. For the CDR3, the DNA is TGCAGCGTTGAAGATCGACGGGAGTGGAACAATGAGCAGTTCTTC. Translation gives CSVEDRREWNNEQFF. The chain employs TRBV29-1 and TRBJ2-1; D possibly corresponds to TRBD2 (6 bases). Germline CDR1 and CDR2: SQVTM and ANQGSEA. The CDR3 covers 15 residues. Trimming took off 0 bases at V and 5 bases at J, with 14 bases between the two ends.

J is TRBJ2-2 and V is TRBV7-8; D remains unclear. Trimming shortened V by 6 bases and J by 3 bases, and 11 bases separated the two germline ends. This CDR3 region has 14 residues. Germline CDR1 SGHVS, CDR2 FQNEAQ. In DNA, the CDR3 is TGTGCCAGCAGTCAGCAGGCAGACACCGGGGAGCTGTTTTTT. This gives the protein CASSQQADTGELFF.

V usage is TRBV24-1 and J usage is TRBJ2-7, with unresolved D. Germline CDR1 is KGHDR and CDR2 is SFDVKD. The CDR3 has 13 amino acids. V was pared by 3 bases and J by 3 bases, with 8 bases between. The CDR3 region is CATSDQRYYEQYF. The CDR3 nucleotides read TGTGCCACCAGTGATCAAAGATACTACGAGCAGTACTTC.

As to this clonotype: Germline and junction disagree at one end, which may indicate a read error. The chain recombines TRBV7-2 with TRBJ1-1; perhaps TRBD1 as D (5 bases). This CDR3 contains 15 residues. CDR1 and CDR2 from the germline V gene are SGHTA and FQGNSA. The CDR3 loop reads CAGSYPGTVNTEAFF. The CDR3 nucleotides are TGTGCCGGCAGCTATCCCGGGACGGTGAACACTGAAGCTTTCTTT.

In the case of this clonotype: A read error may produce the germline difference seen at one junction end. The chain has TRBV20-1 and TRBJ2-3; TRBD1 might be the D (5 bases). The CDR3 has 15 residues. Germline V gene data show CDR1 as DFQATT and CDR2 as SNEGSKA (reference sequence). Here the CDR3 reads CSAGQRYERTDTQYF. CDR3 in DNA: TGTAGTGCTGGACAAAGATACGAGAGAACAGATACGCAGTATTTT.

This chain connects TRBV11-2 to TRBJ2-5; 13 positions agree with TRBD2. With 5 bases clipped from V and 5 bases from J, the junction kept 11 bases outside the gene matches. CDR3 size: 17 residues. The germline CDR1 and CDR2 sequences are SGHAT and FQNNGV. In DNA, the CDR3 is TGTGCCAGCAGCCCTAGAGGACTAGCGGGAGTCGGGGAGACCCAGTACTTC. It specifies CASSPRGLAGVGETQYF.